The 26 T cell receptor beta chains presented below share a single source sample, sequenced in a study of cytomegalovirus exposure and HLA in healthy donors. Both 60 Vbeta primers and 13 Jbeta primers went into the PCR. Here immunoSEQ multiplex PCR was the method, and the copy in TCRdb shows in-frame clones only, minus some. The sample shows about 89,000 clones, about 85% of them seen only once. Specimen: PBMCs. The source is a man aged 40-49 years in good health and CMV-seropositive.

A word on this clone: The junction shows a germline mismatch at one end, possibly a read error. This chain links TRBV4-1 with TRBJ1-2, with 11 positions matching TRBD1. This CDR3 contains 16 residues. Germline values: CDR1 MGHRA, CDR2 YSYEKL. CDR3 in DNA: TGCGCCGGCAGCCAAGATACTATAGGGACAGGGGGGGGCTACACCTTC. The encoded protein is CAGSQDTIGTGGGYTF.

The chain joins TRBV7-3 to TRBJ2-3; 11 positions match TRBD2. The CDR3 totals 15 residues. Germline loops: CDR1 SGHTA, CDR2 FQGTGA. Germline trimming cut 4 bases from V and 3 bases from J; bases unmatched to any gene: 3. DNA of the CDR3: TGTGCCAGCAGCTGGACTAGCGGGCCTACAGATACGCAGTATTTT. Amino acid sequence: CASSWTSGPTDTQYF.

In its sample, this clone was seen once. The chain couples TRBV6-1 to TRBJ1-2; no reliable D call. The V and J ends lost 2 bases and 8 bases respectively, with 12 bases between them. The germline gives CDR1 MNHNS, CDR2 SASEGT. The CDR3 has 13 amino acids. CDR3 nucleotides: TGTGCCAGCAGTGAAAGGCCTTCTAGAGGCTACACCTTC. Translated: CASSERPSRGYTF.

The chain employs TRBV28 and TRBJ2-1; tentative D call: TRBD2 (6 bases). The CDR3 length is 15 residues. Trimming shortened V by 2 bases and J by 1 base, and 9 bases separated the two germline ends. The germline CDR1 and CDR2 sequences are MDHEN and SYDVKM. The CDR3 loop is CASSLGLTSYNEQFF. The CDR3 bases are TGTGCCAGCAGTTTAGGACTAACATCCTACAATGAGCAGTTCTTC.

The chain joins TRBV11-3 to TRBJ1-1; 8 positions agree with TRBD1. Germline CDR1 is SGHNT and CDR2 is YENEEA. The J segment lost 0 bases and the V segment lost 8 bases, leaving 11 bases of the junction unmatched. This CDR3 comprises 16 residues. Here the CDR3 reads CASRRTGRGMNTEAFF. DNA of the CDR3: TGTGCCAGCCGACGGACAGGGAGAGGCATGAACACTGAAGCTTTCTTT.

The J gene is TRBJ2-1, the V gene TRBV9, with TRBD1 identical over 8 bases. CDR1 is SGDLS and CDR2 is YYNGEE in the germline V gene. After removal of 3 bases from V and 6 bases from J, the junction contained 8 bases not matched to a gene. This CDR3 is 15 amino acids long. CDR3 loop: CASSAHRGSINEQFF. CDR3 DNA sequence: TGTGCCAGCAGCGCTCACAGGGGGTCAATCAATGAGCAGTTCTTC.

This rearrangement joins TRBV5-5 to TRBJ1-6; TRBD1 matches at 7 bases. The CDR3 is 15 amino acids. J was trimmed by 7 bases and V by 9 bases; bases with no gene match: 13. Per the germline V gene, CDR1 is SGHKS and CDR2 is YYEKEE (reference sequence). The CDR3 protein is CATKDRQGQNSPLHF. In nucleotides, the CDR3 is TGTGCCACCAAGGACCGACAGGGTCAAAATTCACCCCTCCACTTT. Drawing the rest from reference TRBV5-5 and TRBJ1-6, the complete variable domain is DAGVTQSPTHLIKTRGQQVTLRCSPISGHKSVSWYQQVLGQGPQFIFQYYEKEERGRGNFPDRFSARQFPNYSSELNVNALLLGDSALYLCATKDRQGQNSPLHFGNGTRLTVT.

This chain's CDR3 is CATLEGGNEQFF. The CDR3 DNA sequence: TGTGCCACCCTTGAAGGGGGCAATGAGCAGTTCTTC. The rearrangement uses TRBV6-1 and TRBJ2-1; TRBD1 is a possible D gene (6 bases). V was pared by 10 bases and J by 6 bases, with 13 bases between. CDR1 and CDR2 (germline): MNHNS, SASEGT. The CDR3 is 12 amino acids.

This clone was found a few times. This chain uses TRBV6-5 with TRBJ2-7, with a possible D match to TRBD2 (5 bases). V was pared by 0 bases and J by 2 bases, with 11 bases between. Germline loops: CDR1 MNHEY, CDR2 SVGAGI. CDR3 length: 15 residues. The CDR3 region has the DNA TGTGCCAGCAGTTACTCTCGGGGTATAGCCTACGAGCAGTACTTC. Its protein is CASSYSRGIAYEQYF.

The chain links TRBV6-5 to TRBJ1-6; no definite D call. Germline V CDR1 and CDR2: MNHEY, SVGAGI. CDR3 length equals 13 residues. Trimming took 2 bases from V and 7 from J, leaving 6 bases between them. The CDR3 DNA reads TGTGCCAGCAGTTACCAGTCGAATTCACCCCTCCACTTT. Translated: CASSYQSNSPLHF.

The chain combines TRBV5-1 with TRBJ2-1; 11 bases fit TRBD2. J lost 7 bases, V lost 0 bases, and 6 bases had no gene match. Germline V gene lookup returns CDR1 SGHRS and CDR2 YFSETQ. The CDR3 has 16 residues. CDR3 loop: CASSLVSGGARNEQFF. The CDR3 DNA is TGCGCCAGCAGCTTGGTTAGCGGGGGGGCCAGGAATGAGCAGTTCTTC.

This clone was observed a handful of times. V usage is TRBV30 and J usage is TRBJ2-1; 11 nucleotides line up with TRBD2. CDR3 size: 16 residues. Germline CDR1 GTSNPN, CDR2 SVGIG (reference sequence). J lost 3 bases, V lost 1 base, and 5 bases had no gene match. The CDR3 protein is CAWSGQTSGNYNEQFF. Here the CDR3 DNA reads TGTGCCTGGAGTGGACAGACTAGCGGGAACTACAATGAGCAGTTCTTC.

The chain uses TRBV5-4 and TRBJ2-1, with a tentative D call TRBD2 (6 bases). The CDR3 contains 15 residues. V was shortened by 4 bases and J by 2 bases, with 13 bases between the two germline ends. Germline lookup yields CDR1 SGHNT and CDR2 YYREEE (reference sequence). The CDR3 reads CASSPTSWAYNEQFF. CDR3 DNA sequence: TGTGCCAGCAGCCCGACTAGTTGGGCCTACAATGAGCAGTTCTTC.

V and J are TRBV4-1 and TRBJ2-6, with D perhaps TRBD1 (6 bases). Between the trimmed V and J ends, which lost 3 bases and 3 bases, there was a span of 9 bases. The CDR3 totals 15 residues. From germline, CDR1 is MGHRA and CDR2 YSYEKL. The CDR3 DNA follows: TGCGCCAGCAGCCATTCAGGGGATGGGGCCAACGTCCTGACTTTC. Residues: CASSHSGDGANVLTF.

V usage is TRBV29-1 and J usage is TRBJ2-2, with D unresolved. There are 14 residues in the CDR3. Germline-derived CDR1 and CDR2 are SQVTM and ANQGSEA. Trimming stripped 4 bases from V and 6 bases from J, with 15 bases between. The CDR3 protein is CSVGVAMESGELFF. CDR3 nucleotide sequence: TGCAGCGTTGGAGTCGCGATGGAGTCCGGGGAGCTGTTTTTT.

The rearrangement joins TRBV5-1 to TRBJ2-7; 7 bases fit TRBD2. The CDR3 sequence is 15 residues long. With 2 bases clipped from V and 2 bases from J, the junction kept 7 bases outside the gene matches. The germline CDR1 and CDR2 sequences are SGHRS and YFSETQ. CDR3 DNA sequence: TGCGCCAGCAGCTTAGGTTGGGAGGGGACCTACGAGCAGTACTTC. Translated: CASSLGWEGTYEQYF.

The genes are TRBV4-1 and TRBJ2-3; TRBD1 is a possible D gene (5 bases). Germline assignment: CDR1 MGHRA and CDR2 YSYEKL. V was cut by 1 base and J by 0 bases, with 11 bases left in between. The CDR3 length is 16 residues. The DNA of the CDR3 is TGCGCCAGCAGCCAAGCGGAAGGGGCTAGCACAGATACGCAGTATTTT. It is translated as CASSQAEGASTDTQYF.

The chain uses TRBV18 and TRBJ2-5, with D perhaps matching TRBD1 (5 bases). CDR1 is KGHSH, CDR2 LQKENI, per germline. The CDR3 extends over 15 amino acids. The V gene lost 0 bases and the J gene lost 5 bases, with 13 bases spanning the gap. CDR3 residues: CASSPPSSRVETQYF. Here the CDR3 DNA reads TGTGCCAGCTCACCACCGAGCTCCAGGGTCGAGACCCAGTACTTC.

The chain combines TRBV7-9 with TRBJ2-1; 7 bases are shared with TRBD2. Trimming took 8 bases from V and 9 from J; bases not matched to a gene: 13. The CDR3 loop spans 14 amino acids. The V gene's germline CDR1 is SEHNR and CDR2 FQNEAQ (reference sequence). This CDR3 is CASVGLAERGEQFF. The DNA of the CDR3 is TGTGCCAGCGTCGGGCTAGCGGAGAGGGGTGAGCAGTTCTTC.

The J gene is TRBJ2-7, the V gene TRBV10-3; 8 nucleotides agree with TRBD1. The V and J ends lost 6 bases and 4 bases, in that order; junction bases with no gene match: 8. CDR1 and CDR2 from the germline V gene are ENHRY and SYGVKD. The CDR3 extends over 14 amino acids. The CDR3 sequence is CAIRARDRSYEQYF. DNA for the CDR3: TGTGCCATCAGGGCCCGGGACAGGAGTTACGAGCAGTACTTC.

The chain recombines TRBV11-3 with TRBJ2-6, with a weak D call TRBD1 (5 bases). Trimming removed 11 bases at V and 8 bases at J, with 13 bases between. CDR1 and CDR2 (germline): SGHNT, YENEEA. The CDR3 sequence is 12 residues long. CDR3 sequence reads: CACTPGTNVLTF. CDR3 coding DNA: TGTGCCTGCACCCCAGGGACCAACGTCCTGACTTTC.

The V gene is TRBV9, the J gene TRBJ2-5, with D perhaps matching TRBD2 (5 bases). Per germline, CDR1 SGDLS and CDR2 YYNGEE. The CDR3 loop spans 13 amino acids. V was cut by 0 bases and J by 4 bases, with 7 bases left in between. The CDR3, as DNA: TGTGCCAGCAGCGTAGGGGAGACAGAGACCCAGTACTTC. Encoded protein: CASSVGETETQYF.

A single count supports this clone. This CDR3 reads CASKRTSGGSDTQYF. The CDR3 region has the DNA TGCGCCAGCAAACGGACTAGCGGGGGTTCAGATACGCAGTATTTT. This chain uses TRBV10-2 with TRBJ2-3; 13 bases line up with TRBD2. The CDR3 contains 15 residues. V shed 7 bases, J shed 4 bases, and the junction held 5 bases outside the gene matches. From germline, CDR1 is WSHSY and CDR2 SAAADI.

For this clone: Distinct nucleotide sequences in the sample also encode this CDR3. The V and J genes are TRBV19 and TRBJ1-1; D is perhaps TRBD1 (6 bases). Germline CDR1 is LNHDA and CDR2 is SQIVND (reference sequence). This CDR3 contains 14 residues. Trimming removed 3 bases from V and 0 bases from J, with 8 bases in between. In DNA form, the CDR3 reads TGTGCCAGTAGTATCAGGGGAATGAACACTGAAGCTTTCTTT. Translating it yields CASSIRGMNTEAFF.

V usage is TRBV7-3 and J usage is TRBJ1-2; 8 positions match TRBD1. Germline loops: CDR1 SGHTA, CDR2 FQGTGA. The CDR3 totals 16 residues. V trimming: 5 bases; J trimming: 4 bases; junction bases outside the gene matches: 12. CDR3 DNA: TGTGCCAGCAGCCCTTCCGGGACAGGCGGCGGCTATGGCTACACCTTC. Protein: CASSPSGTGGGYGYTF. Variable domain in full (rest from reference TRBV7-3 and TRBJ1-2): GAGVSQTPSNKVTEKGKYVELRCDPISGHTALYWYRQSLGQGPEFLIYFQGTGAADDSGLPNDRFFAVRPEGSVSTLKIQRTERGDSAVYLCASSPSGTGGGYGYTFGSGTRLTVV.

This sequence joins TRBV15 and TRBJ2-5; 11 bases are a match to TRBD2. The germline V gene encodes CDR1 LNHNV and CDR2 YYDKDF (reference sequence). With 3 bases clipped from V and 2 bases from J, the junction kept 5 bases outside the gene matches. The CDR3 spans 16 residues. The CDR3 bases are TGTGCCACCAGCAGTCGACTAGCGGGACCACAAGAGACCCAGTACTTC. Its protein is CATSSRLAGPQETQYF.